This T cell receptor beta chain comes out of a study of T cell responses to AZD1222 COVID-19 vaccine. Study-wide results and caveats: Most donors were white British, females outnumbered males, and clonal diversity was possibly underestimated.

The CDR3 is 13 amino acids. The germline gives CDR1 LNHDA, CDR2 SQIVND (reference sequence). Trimming stripped 7 bases from V and 7 bases from J, with 16 bases between. Sequenced by immunoSEQ multiplex PCR; TCRdb stores in-frame clones only, minus some. Of about 25,000 clones in the sample, roughly 84% were seen once. In regard to this clone: Its cognate antigen is unknown.

Specimen: peripheral blood, collected 28 days after the second AZD1222 dose. The sequence came from an adult who received the AZD1222 COVID-19 vaccine. V and J are TRBV19 and TRBJ1-2, with D possibly matching TRBD1 (6 bases). The CDR3 region has the DNA TGTGCCAGTATTGCCAGGGGCCAAACTGGCTACACCTTC. It is translated as CASIARGQTGYTF. Filled out from reference TRBV19 and TRBJ1-2, the complete variable domain reads DGGITQSPKYLFRKEGQNVTLSCEQNLNHDAMYWYRQDPGQGLRLIYYSQIVNDFQKGDIAEGYSVSREKKESFPLTVTSAQKNPTAFYLCASIARGQTGYTFGSGTRLTVV.